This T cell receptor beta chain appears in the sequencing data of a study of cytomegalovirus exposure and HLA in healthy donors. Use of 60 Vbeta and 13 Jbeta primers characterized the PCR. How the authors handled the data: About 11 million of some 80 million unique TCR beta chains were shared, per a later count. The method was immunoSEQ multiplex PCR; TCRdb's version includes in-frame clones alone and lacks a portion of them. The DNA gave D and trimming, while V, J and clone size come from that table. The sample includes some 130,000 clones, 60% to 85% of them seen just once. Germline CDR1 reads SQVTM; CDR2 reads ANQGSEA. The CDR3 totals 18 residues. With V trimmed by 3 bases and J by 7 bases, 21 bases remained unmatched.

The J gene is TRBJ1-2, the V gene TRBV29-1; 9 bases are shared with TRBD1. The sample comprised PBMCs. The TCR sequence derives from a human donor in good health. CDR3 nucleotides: TGCAGCGTTGATCCGCAAGTGGGACAGGGAACTTCGGTCGGTGGCTACACCTTC. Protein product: CSVDPQVGQGTSVGGYTF.